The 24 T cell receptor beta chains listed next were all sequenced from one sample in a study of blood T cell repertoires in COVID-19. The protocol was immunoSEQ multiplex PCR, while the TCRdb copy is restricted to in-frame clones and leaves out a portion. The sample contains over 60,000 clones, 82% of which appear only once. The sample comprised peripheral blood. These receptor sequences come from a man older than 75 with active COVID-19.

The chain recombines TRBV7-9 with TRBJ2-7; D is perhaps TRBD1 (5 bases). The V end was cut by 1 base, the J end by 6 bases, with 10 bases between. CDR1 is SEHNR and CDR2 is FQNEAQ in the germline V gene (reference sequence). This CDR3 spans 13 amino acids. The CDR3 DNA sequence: TGTGCCAGCAGCTTAGTTCAGGGTTCCGAGCAGTACTTC. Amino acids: CASSLVQGSEQYF.

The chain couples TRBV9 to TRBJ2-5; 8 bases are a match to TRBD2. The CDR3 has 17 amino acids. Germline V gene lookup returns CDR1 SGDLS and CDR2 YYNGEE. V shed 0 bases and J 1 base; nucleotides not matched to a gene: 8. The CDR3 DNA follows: TGTGCCAGCAGCGTAGGCTTTGATAGCGGGGCCCAAGAGACCCAGTACTTC. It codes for CASSVGFDSGAQETQYF. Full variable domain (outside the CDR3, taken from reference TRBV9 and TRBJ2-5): DSGVTQTPKHLITATGQRVTLRCSPRSGDLSVYWYQQSLDQGLQFLIQYYNGEERAKGNILERFSAQQFPDLHSELNLSSLELGDSALYFCASSVGFDSGAQETQYFGPGTRLLVL.

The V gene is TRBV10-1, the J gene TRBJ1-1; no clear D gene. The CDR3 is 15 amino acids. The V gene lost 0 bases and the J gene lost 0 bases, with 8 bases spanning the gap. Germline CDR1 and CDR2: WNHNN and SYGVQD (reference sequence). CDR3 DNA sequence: TGCGCCAGCAGTGAGTCGCCCTGGCTGAACACTGAAGCTTTCTTT. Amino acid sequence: CASSESPWLNTEAFF.

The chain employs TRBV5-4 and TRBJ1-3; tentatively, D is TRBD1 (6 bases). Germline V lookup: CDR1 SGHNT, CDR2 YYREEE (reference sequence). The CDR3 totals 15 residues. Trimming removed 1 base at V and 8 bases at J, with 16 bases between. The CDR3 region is CASSLRAGDRDTIYF. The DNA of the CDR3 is TGTGCCAGCAGCTTGCGGGCAGGGGATAGAGACACCATATATTTT. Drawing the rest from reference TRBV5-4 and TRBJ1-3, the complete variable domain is ETGVTQSPTHLIKTRGQQVTLRCSSQSGHNTVSWYQQALGQGPQFIFQYYREEENGRGNFPPRFSGLQFPNYSSELNVNALELDDSALYLCASSLRAGDRDTIYFGEGSWLTVV.

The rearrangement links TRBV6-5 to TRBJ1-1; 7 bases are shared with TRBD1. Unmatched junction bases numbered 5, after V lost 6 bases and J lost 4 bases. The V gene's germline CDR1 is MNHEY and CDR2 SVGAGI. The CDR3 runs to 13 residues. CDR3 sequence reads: CASSRQGGTEAFF. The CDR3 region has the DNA TGTGCCAGCAGCCGACAGGGTGGCACTGAAGCTTTCTTT.

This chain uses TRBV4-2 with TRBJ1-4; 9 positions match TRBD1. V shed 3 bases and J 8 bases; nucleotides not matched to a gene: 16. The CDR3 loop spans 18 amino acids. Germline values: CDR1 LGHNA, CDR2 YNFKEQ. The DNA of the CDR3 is TGTGCCAGCAGCCACCACCCGGGACAGGGATCGGTGGGGGAAAAACTGTTTTTT. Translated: CASSHHPGQGSVGEKLFF.

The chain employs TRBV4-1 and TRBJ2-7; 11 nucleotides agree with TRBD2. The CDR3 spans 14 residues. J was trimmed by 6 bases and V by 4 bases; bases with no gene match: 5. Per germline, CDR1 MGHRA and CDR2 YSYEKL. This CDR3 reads CASSPSGGMGEQYF. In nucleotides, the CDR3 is TGCGCCAGCAGCCCTAGCGGGGGGATGGGCGAGCAGTACTTC.

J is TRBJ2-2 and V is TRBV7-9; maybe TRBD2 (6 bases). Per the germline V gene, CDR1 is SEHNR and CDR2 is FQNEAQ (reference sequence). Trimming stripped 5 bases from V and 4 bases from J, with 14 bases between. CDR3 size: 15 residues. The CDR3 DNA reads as TGTGCCAGCAGCCCTGTAGTCGGGAGCACCGGGGAGCTGTTTTTT. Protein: CASSPVVGSTGELFF. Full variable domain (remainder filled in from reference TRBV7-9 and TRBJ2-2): DTGVSQNPRHKITKRGQNVTFRCDPISEHNRLYWYRQTLGQGPEFLTYFQNEAQLEKSRLLSDRFSAERPKGSFSTLEIQRTEQGDSAMYLCASSPVVGSTGELFFGEGSRLTVL.

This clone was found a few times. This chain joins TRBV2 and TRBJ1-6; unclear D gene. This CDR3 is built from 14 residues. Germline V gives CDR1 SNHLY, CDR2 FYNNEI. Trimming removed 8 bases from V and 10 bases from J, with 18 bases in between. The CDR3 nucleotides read TGTGCCAGCGGTAGTAGTCTTACTTCATCACCCCTCCACTTT. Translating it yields CASGSSLTSSPLHF.

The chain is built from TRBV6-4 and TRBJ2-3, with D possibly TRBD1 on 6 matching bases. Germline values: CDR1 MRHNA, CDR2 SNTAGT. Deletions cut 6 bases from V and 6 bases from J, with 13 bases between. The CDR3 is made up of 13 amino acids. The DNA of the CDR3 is TGTGCCAGCAGGTGTGGGGGCCCTGATACGCAGTATTTT. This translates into CASRCGGPDTQYF.

This chain's CDR3 is CASSRNMNTEAFF. The DNA of the CDR3 is TGTGCCAGCAGCCGCAACATGAACACTGAAGCTTTCTTT. The chain combines TRBV11-2 with TRBJ1-1, with unresolved D. Trimming pared 5 bases from V and 0 bases from J, leaving 7 bases between. The germline gives CDR1 SGHAT, CDR2 FQNNGV. The CDR3 length is 13 residues.

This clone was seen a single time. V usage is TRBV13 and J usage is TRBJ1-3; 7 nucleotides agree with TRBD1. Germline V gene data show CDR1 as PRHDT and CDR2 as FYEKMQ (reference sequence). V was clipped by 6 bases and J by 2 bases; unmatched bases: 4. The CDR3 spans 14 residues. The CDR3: CASSLTGTGNTIYF. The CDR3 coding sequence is TGTGCCAGCAGTTTGACAGGGACTGGAAACACCATATATTTT.

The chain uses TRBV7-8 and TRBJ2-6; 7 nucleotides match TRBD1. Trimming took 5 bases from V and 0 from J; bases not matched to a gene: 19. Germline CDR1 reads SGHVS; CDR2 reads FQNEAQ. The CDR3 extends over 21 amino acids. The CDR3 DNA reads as TGTGCCAGCAGCCGCCTCGAACAGGGGCGGGTGATACGCTCTGGGGCCAACGTCCTGACTTTC. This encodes CASSRLEQGRVIRSGANVLTF.

The CDR3 here is CASSDRTGGRNGYTF. The DNA for the CDR3 is TGTGCCAGCAGCGATCGGACAGGGGGCAGGAATGGCTACACCTTC. The chain has TRBV7-3 and TRBJ1-2, with TRBD1 matching over 11 bases. Trimming removed 5 bases from V and 6 bases from J; junction bases left unmatched: 8. The CDR3 extends over 15 amino acids. From germline, CDR1 is SGHTA and CDR2 FQGTGA.

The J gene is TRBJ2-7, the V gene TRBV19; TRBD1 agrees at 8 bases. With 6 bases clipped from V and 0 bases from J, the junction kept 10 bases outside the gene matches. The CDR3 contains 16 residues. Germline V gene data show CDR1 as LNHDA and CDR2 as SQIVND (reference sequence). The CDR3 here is CASSPLTGGFSYEQYF. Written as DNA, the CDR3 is TGTGCCAGTAGCCCACTCACAGGGGGATTCTCCTACGAGCAGTACTTC.

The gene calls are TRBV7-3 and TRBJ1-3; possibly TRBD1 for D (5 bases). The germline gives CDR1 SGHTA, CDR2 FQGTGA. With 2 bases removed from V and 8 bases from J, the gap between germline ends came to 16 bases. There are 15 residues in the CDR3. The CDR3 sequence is CASSLGPGRQYTIYF. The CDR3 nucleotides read TGTGCCAGCAGCTTAGGTCCAGGGAGGCAATACACCATATATTTT.

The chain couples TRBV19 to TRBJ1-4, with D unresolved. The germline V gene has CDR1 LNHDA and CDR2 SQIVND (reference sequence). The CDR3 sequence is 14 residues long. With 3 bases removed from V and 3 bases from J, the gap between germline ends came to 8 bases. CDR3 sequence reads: CASSIRLPNEKLFF. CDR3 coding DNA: TGTGCCAGTAGTATTCGTCTCCCTAATGAAAAACTGTTTTTT.

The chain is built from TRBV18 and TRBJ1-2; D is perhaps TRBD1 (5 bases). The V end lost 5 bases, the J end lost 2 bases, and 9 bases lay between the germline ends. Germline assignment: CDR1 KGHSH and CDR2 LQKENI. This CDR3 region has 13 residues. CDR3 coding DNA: TGTGCCAGCTCAGAAGACAGAAACTATGGCTACACCTTC. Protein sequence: CASSEDRNYGYTF. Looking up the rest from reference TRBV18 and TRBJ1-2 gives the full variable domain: NAGVMQNPRHLVRRRGQEARLRCSPMKGHSHVYWYRQLPEEGLKFMVYLQKENIIDESGMPKERFSAEFPKEGPSILRIQQVVRGDSAAYFCASSEDRNYGYTFGSGTRLTVV.

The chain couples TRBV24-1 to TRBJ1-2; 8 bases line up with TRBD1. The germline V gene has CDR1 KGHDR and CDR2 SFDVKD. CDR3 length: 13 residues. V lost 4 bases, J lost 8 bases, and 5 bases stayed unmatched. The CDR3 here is CATSDRTGLGYTF. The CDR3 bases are TGTGCCACCAGTGACCGGACAGGGCTCGGCTACACCTTC.

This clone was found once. In DNA form, the CDR3 reads TGTGCCACCTTATCTGGAAACACCATATATTTT. Its translation is CATLSGNTIYF. This sequence joins TRBV6-5 and TRBJ1-3; no clear D. V lost 10 bases and J 1 base, leaving 5 bases between the germline ends. CDR3 length: 11 residues. Germline V gene lookup returns CDR1 MNHEY and CDR2 SVGAGI.

CDR3 sequence: CSVGTSGSSYEQYF. CDR3 DNA sequence: TGCAGCGTTGGAACTAGCGGGAGCTCCTACGAGCAGTACTTC. The rearrangement links TRBV29-1 to TRBJ2-7; 11 nucleotides line up with TRBD2. Germline V gives CDR1 SQVTM, CDR2 ANQGSEA. V shed 4 bases and J 0 bases; nucleotides not matched to a gene: 2. This CDR3 is 14 amino acids long.

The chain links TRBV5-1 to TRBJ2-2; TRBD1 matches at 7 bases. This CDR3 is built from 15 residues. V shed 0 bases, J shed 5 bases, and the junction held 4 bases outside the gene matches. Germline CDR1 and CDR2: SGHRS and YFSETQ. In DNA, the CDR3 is TGCGCCAGCAGCTTGGGACAGGGTTATACCGGGGAGCTGTTTTTT. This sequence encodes CASSLGQGYTGELFF.

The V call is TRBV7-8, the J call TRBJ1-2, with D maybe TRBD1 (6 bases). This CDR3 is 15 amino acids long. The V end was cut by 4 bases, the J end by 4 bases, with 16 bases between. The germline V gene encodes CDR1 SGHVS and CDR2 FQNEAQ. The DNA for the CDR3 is TGTGCCAGCAGCTACATATCACAGGGTACCTATGGCTACACCTTC. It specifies CASSYISQGTYGYTF.

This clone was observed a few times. CDR3 nucleotide sequence: TGTGCCAGTAGTCCCTTTATCGGGACAGGATACTCCTACGAGCAGTACTTC. Translating it yields CASSPFIGTGYSYEQYF. The V call is TRBV19, the J call TRBJ2-7; 8 bases map to TRBD1. Trimming removed 5 bases from V and 0 bases from J; junction bases left unmatched: 12. CDR1 and CDR2 from the germline V gene are LNHDA and SQIVND (reference sequence). CDR3 length: 17 residues.